Presented here are 10 T cell receptor beta chains from one specimen sequenced in a study of cytomegalovirus exposure and HLA in healthy donors (dated by TCRdb to the late 2010s). Libraries were prepared through the immunoSEQ multiplex PCR assay. The multiplex PCR relied on a mix of 60 forward primers for TCR Vbeta segments and 13 reverse primers for TCR Jbeta segments. TCRdb limited this immuneACCESS table to in-frame rearrangements with V and J called. A share of clones is missing; checked studies link under half to unresolved V genes, and the rest is unexplained. Counted in this sample were 150,000 or so clones; approximately 82% of them appeared once. The leading ten clones occupy roughly 3.2% of the sample. The sample consisted of PBMCs. The receptors originated from a man between 18 and 29 years old in good health and CMV-seropositive.

V gene TRBV21-1 combines with J gene TRBJ2-3; TRBD2 reflects the table's D call only, with no check against the DNA. TRBV21-1 counts as a pseudogene. This CDR3 contains 16 residues. The CDR3 region is CASSLAAEASTDTQYF. The CDR3 bases are TGTGCCAGCAGCTTGGCGGCGGAGGCCTCCACAGATACGCAGTATTTT.

This chain joins TRBV29-1 and TRBJ2-5; TRBD2 agrees at 8 bases. CDR3 length: 13 residues. CDR1 and CDR2 (germline): SQVTM, ANQGSEA. Trimming cost V 7 bases and J 5 bases; bases outside gene matches: 9. This CDR3 reads CSALSGGRETQYF. CDR3 bases: TGCAGCGCTCTGTCGGGGGGGCGCGAGACCCAGTACTTC.

The V and J genes are TRBV6-5 and TRBJ2-1; D is possibly TRBD2 (5 bases). V gave up 0 bases and J gave up 3 bases, with 12 bases separating them. CDR1 MNHEY and CDR2 SVGAGI come from the germline V gene. This CDR3 comprises 16 residues. For the CDR3, the DNA is TGTGCCAGCAGTTACTCAGCCGGGGTGAACTACAATGAGCAGTTCTTC. It translates to CASSYSAGVNYNEQFF.

The CDR3 here is CASSLSAGPSVGEKLFF. The CDR3 DNA follows: TGCGCCAGCAGCTTGTCGGCAGGGCCGTCGGTGGGGGAAAAACTGTTTTTT. This chain connects TRBV5-1 to TRBJ1-4; the D gene is possibly TRBD1 (5 bases). This CDR3 has 17 residues. Germline CDR1 SGHRS, CDR2 YFSETQ. Trimming stripped 1 base from V and 8 bases from J, with 21 bases between.

This clone has just one count. The V and J genes are TRBV4-1 and TRBJ2-7; 12 nucleotides align to TRBD1. CDR3 length equals 15 residues. Germline V CDR1 and CDR2: MGHRA, YSYEKL. The V and J ends lost 4 bases and 4 bases, in that order; junction bases with no gene match: 5. The CDR3 spells CASSPGQGALYEQYF. CDR3 bases: TGCGCCAGCAGCCCGGGACAGGGGGCTTTATACGAGCAGTACTTC.

This sequence joins TRBV11-2 and TRBJ2-1; D might be TRBD2 (6 bases). Trimming removed 1 base from V and 5 bases from J, with 9 bases in between. The CDR3 is 14 residues long. Germline CDR1 is SGHAT and CDR2 is FQNNGV. Written as DNA, the CDR3 is TGTGCCAGCAGCTTAGGCCTAGCGAACAATGAGCAGTTCTTC. Encoded protein: CASSLGLANNEQFF.

The chain uses TRBV11-2 and TRBJ2-7, with 11 bases identical to TRBD2. Germline V gene sequence: CDR1 SGHAT, CDR2 FQNNGV. Trimming removed 1 base from V and 4 bases from J; junction bases left unmatched: 9. The CDR3 totals 17 residues. The CDR3: CASSLASSGRDLYEQYF. In DNA, the CDR3 is TGTGCCAGCAGCTTAGCCAGTAGCGGGAGGGACCTATACGAGCAGTACTTC.

This clone has a single count. For the CDR3, the DNA is TGTGCCAGCAGGGACAGGGGAAGGACTGAAGCTTTCTTT. Translating gives CASRDRGRTEAFF. The chain carries TRBV6-1 and TRBJ1-1; 9 bases match TRBD1. Germline CDR1 and CDR2: MNHNS and SASEGT. Trimming at V came to 6 bases and at J to 5 bases, leaving 4 bases not matched to a gene. The CDR3 has 13 amino acids.

The rearrangement uses TRBV15 and TRBJ2-5; unclear D gene. Per the germline V gene, CDR1 is LNHNV and CDR2 is YYDKDF (reference sequence). This CDR3 region has 15 residues. Trimming removed 0 bases at V and 2 bases at J, with 10 bases between. The CDR3 is CATSRDVGRQETQYF. CDR3 DNA sequence: TGTGCCACCAGCAGAGATGTGGGCAGACAAGAGACCCAGTACTTC.

This clone was observed a few times. The genes are TRBV28 and TRBJ1-1, with unresolved D. The CDR3 sequence is 13 residues long. The germline CDR1 and CDR2 sequences are MDHEN and SYDVKM. V was trimmed by 7 bases and J by 0 bases, leaving 9 bases between them. The CDR3, as DNA: TGTGCCAGCACCTCCTCCTTGAACACTGAAGCTTTCTTT. Translating it yields CASTSSLNTEAFF.